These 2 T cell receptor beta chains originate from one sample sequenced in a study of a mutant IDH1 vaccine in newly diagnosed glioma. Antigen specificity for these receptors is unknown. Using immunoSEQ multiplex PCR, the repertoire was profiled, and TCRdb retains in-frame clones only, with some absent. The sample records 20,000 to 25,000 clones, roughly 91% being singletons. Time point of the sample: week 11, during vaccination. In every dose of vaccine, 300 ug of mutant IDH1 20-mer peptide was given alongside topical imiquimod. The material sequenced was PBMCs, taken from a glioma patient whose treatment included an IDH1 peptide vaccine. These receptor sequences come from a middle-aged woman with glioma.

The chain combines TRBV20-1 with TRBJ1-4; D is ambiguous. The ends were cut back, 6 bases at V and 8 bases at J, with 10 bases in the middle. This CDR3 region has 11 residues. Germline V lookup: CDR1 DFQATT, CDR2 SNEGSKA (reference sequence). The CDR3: CSALGREKLFF. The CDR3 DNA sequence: TGCAGTGCCCTCGGACGAGAAAAACTGTTTTTT.

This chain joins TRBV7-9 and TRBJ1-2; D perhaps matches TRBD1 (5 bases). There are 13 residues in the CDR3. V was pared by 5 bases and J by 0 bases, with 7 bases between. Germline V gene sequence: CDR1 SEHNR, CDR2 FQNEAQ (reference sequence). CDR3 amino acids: CASSLGANYGYTF. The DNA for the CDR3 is TGTGCCAGCAGCCTGGGGGCTAACTATGGCTACACCTTC.